This is a list of T cell receptor beta chains from one sample in a study of T cells in Graves' hyperthyroidism and ophthalmopathy. TCRdb ran MiXCR on the multiplex PCR reads and lists one entry per CDR3 protein. The sample yields roughly 290,000 distinct CDR3 sequences, more than 15% seen once. Specimen: blood. The receptors stem from a woman aged 55-69 years with Graves' ophthalmopathy. Each CDR3 is given with its conserved first and last residue. The D gene is left open where the match is weak. For some rows the clone size is stated as once, few or many, or as a class when expanded; others skip it.

size	D	V	J	CDR3	DNA
NA	NA	TRBV5-1	TRBJ1-4	CASSPDWAPGEKLFF	TGCGCCAGCAGCCCCGACTGGGCTCCCGGCGAAAAACTGTTTTTT
many	NA	TRBV28	TRBJ2-3	CASSLRTVTDTQYF	TGTGCCAGCAGTCTACGGACAGTTACAGATACGCAGTATTTT
many	NA	TRBV3-1	TRBJ2-7	CASSQVGGRDEQYF	TGTGCCAGCAGCCAAGTGGGGGGGCGTGACGAGCAGTACTTC
few	TRBD2	TRBV4-2	TRBJ2-5	CASSHRPGLAGQETQYF	TGTGCCAGCAGCCACAGACCTGGACTAGCGGGGCAAGAGACCCAGTACTTC
many	NA	TRBV6-1	TRBJ1-2	CASSERGSYGYTF	TGTGCCAGCAGTGAAAGAGGGTCCTATGGCTACACCTTC
many	TRBD2	TRBV20-1	TRBJ2-2	CSASRVGLAGNTGELFF	TGCAGTGCTAGCCGGGTGGGACTAGCGGGAAACACCGGGGAGCTGTTTTTT
NA	NA	TRBV6-1	TRBJ2-3	CASSLRTATDTQYF	TGTGCCAGCAGTCTTAGGACAGCCACAGATACGCAGTATTTT
many	NA	TRBV5-1	TRBJ2-1	CASSLDYTDGRDYNEQFF	TGCGCCAGCAGCTTGGACTATACGGACGGACGGGACTACAATGAGCAGTTCTTC
many	NA	TRBV7-9	TRBJ2-5	CASSPTPSASQETQYF	TGTGCCAGCAGCCCGACCCCTTCGGCGAGCCAAGAGACCCAGTACTTC
many	NA	TRBV30	TRBJ1-4	CAWSKIEKLFF	TGTGCCTGGAGTAAGATTGAAAAACTGTTTTTT
few	TRBD2	TRBV5-8	TRBJ2-5	CASSLGAGESETQYF	TGTGCCAGCAGCTTGGGAGCGGGAGAATCAGAGACCCAGTACTTC
many	NA	TRBV3-1	TRBJ1-5	CASSQASGLGQPQHF	TGTGCCAGCAGCCAGGCTTCAGGGCTCGGGCAGCCCCAGCATTTT
NA	TRBD2	TRBV28	TRBJ2-1	CASRNSGGPFF	TGTGCCAGCAGAAATAGCGGGGGGCCGTTCTTC
NA	NA	TRBV27	TRBJ1-4	CASSLGFGVGSYEKLFF	TGTGCCAGCAGTTTAGGCTTCGGGGTAGGATCTTATGAAAAACTGTTTTTT
NA	NA	TRBV5-6	TRBJ1-6	CASSEETAVNSPLHF	TGTGCCAGCAGCGAGGAAACGGCCGTTAATTCACCCCTCCACTTT
NA	NA	TRBV4-1	TRBJ2-1	CASSQDRQSSYNEQFF	TGCGCCAGCAGCCAAGACCGACAGAGCTCCTACAATGAGCAGTTCTTC
many	NA	TRBV14	TRBJ1-2	CASSQDRGPRNGYTF	TGTGCCAGCAGCCAAGACAGGGGTCCTCGCAATGGCTACACCTTC
few	TRBD1	TRBV7-9	TRBJ1-4	CASSFDRGGEKLFF	TGTGCCAGCAGCTTCGACAGGGGAGGCGAAAAACTGTTTTTT
many	NA	TRBV6-1	TRBJ1-5	CASNGQSGNQPQHF	TGTGCCAGCAACGGACAGTCGGGCAATCAGCCCCAGCATTTT
NA	NA	TRBV13	TRBJ1-6	CASSLGGVGISPLHF	TGTGCCAGCAGCTTAGGTGGGGTAGGGATTTCACCCCTCCACTTT
NA	NA	TRBV7-8	TRBJ1-1	CASSLVGGSNTEAFF	TGTGCCAGCAGCTTAGTTGGCGGGTCGAACACTGAAGCTTTCTTT
NA	NA	TRBV9	TRBJ2-1	CASSIGSGSNEQFF	TGTGCCAGCAGCATCGGAAGCGGGTCAAATGAGCAGTTCTTC
many	TRBD2	TRBV20-1	TRBJ2-3	CSALPSGSADTQYF	TGCAGTGCTTTACCTAGCGGGAGCGCAGATACGCAGTATTTT
NA	NA	TRBV4-3	TRBJ2-1	CASSQVPRDLGYEQFF	TGCGCCAGCAGCCAAGTACCCCGGGATTTGGGGTATGAGCAGTTCTTC